This TCR beta chain originates from a study of blood T cell repertoires in COVID-19. Overall study: From T cells, B-cell-depleted T cells, or PBMCs came the material, which was cDNA or gDNA.

The repertoire was sequenced with immunoSEQ multiplex PCR; TCRdb's copy has only in-frame clones and lacks some. The sample gives about 280,000 clones, about 90% of which show up once; 1.9% is in the top ten. Sequenced input: PBMCs or T cells enriched from blood (not recorded which). This clonotype was sampled from a woman aged 60-70 years who had recovered from COVID-19.

The CDR3 protein is CASSHPVEIAGDEQYF. In DNA, the CDR3 is TGTGCCAGCAGCCACCCGGTGGAAATAGCGGGAGACGAGCAGTATTTT. The chain combines TRBV11-2 with TRBJ2-3, with 9 bases lining up with TRBD2. V lost 5 bases and J lost 11; bases outside the gene matches: 17. Germline CDR1 reads SGHAT; CDR2 reads FQNNGV. This CDR3 has 16 residues.